A single sample gave rise to the 32 T cell receptor beta chains below, sequenced in a study of blood T cell repertoires in COVID-19. TCRdb keeps only in-frame clones here, not all; method: immunoSEQ multiplex PCR. The data show 61,000 or so clones, roughly 84% seen once. Sequences were obtained from peripheral blood. Every receptor here comes from a woman aged 70 to 79 with acute or convalescent COVID-19.

The genes are TRBV19 and TRBJ1-2; D ambiguous. The CDR3 contains 11 residues. V was shortened by 6 bases and J by 6 bases, with 8 bases between the two germline ends. Germline V lookup: CDR1 LNHDA, CDR2 SQIVND (reference sequence). In DNA, the CDR3 is TGTGCCAGTAGACTGGGCGATGGCTACACCTTC. This encodes CASRLGDGYTF.

The rearrangement uses TRBV6-1 and TRBJ2-1; 10 bases are shared with TRBD2. The length of the CDR3 is 15 residues. Germline V CDR1 and CDR2: MNHNS, SASEGT. Losses at the gene ends were 3 bases for V and 6 bases for J; bases not matched to a gene: 5. CDR3 DNA: TGTGCCAGCAGTGACGCCAGCGGGGGGGCCAATGAGCAGTTCTTC. This encodes CASSDASGGANEQFF.

This rearrangement joins TRBV5-5 to TRBJ1-5; D gene unclear. V lost 4 bases, J lost 4 bases, and 18 bases lay in between. The CDR3 is 16 residues long. Germline-derived CDR1 and CDR2 are SGHKS and YYEKEE (reference sequence). The chain's CDR3 is CASSLRVTLDNQPQHF. CDR3 nucleotide sequence: TGTGCCAGCAGCCTGAGGGTTACCCTAGATAATCAGCCCCAGCATTTT.

V and J are TRBV5-6 and TRBJ1-2; the match to TRBD1 covers 11 bases. Trimming cost V 2 bases and J 10 bases; bases outside gene matches: 7. CDR3 length equals 14 residues. Germline loops: CDR1 SGHDT, CDR2 YYEEEE. The CDR3 DNA reads as TGTGCCAGCAGCTTAAGGGACAGGGGGACGTTCTACACCTTC. Translated, it gives CASSLRDRGTFYTF.

The chain joins TRBV5-4 to TRBJ2-5; TRBD2 aligns across 10 bases. Trimming cost V 4 bases and J 1 base; bases outside gene matches: 4. The CDR3 has 15 residues. The germline V gene has CDR1 SGHNT and CDR2 YYREEE (reference sequence). The CDR3 reads CASSRSGGPQETQYF. The CDR3 coding sequence is TGTGCCAGCAGCCGTAGCGGGGGGCCCCAAGAGACCCAGTACTTC.

The V and J genes are TRBV5-1 and TRBJ2-3; D uncertain. Germline CDR1 SGHRS, CDR2 YFSETQ. CDR3 length: 13 amino acids. The V and J ends lost 3 bases and 2 bases respectively, with 7 bases between them. In nucleotides, the CDR3 is TGCGCCAGCAGCTCCCAATTCACAGATACGCAGTATTTT. As protein: CASSSQFTDTQYF.

For the CDR3, the DNA is TGTGCCAGCAGCTTAGTTAGGGCGCTAGCGGGGCTACAAGAGACCCAGTACTTC. Its translation is CASSLVRALAGLQETQYF. This rearrangement joins TRBV7-2 to TRBJ2-5; 9 bases align to TRBD2. Per the germline V gene, CDR1 is SGHTA and CDR2 is FQGNSA. This CDR3 contains 18 residues. Germline trimming cut 1 base from V and 2 bases from J; bases unmatched to any gene: 11.

The chain is built from TRBV9 and TRBJ2-1; the D gene is possibly TRBD2 (6 bases). Germline lookup yields CDR1 SGDLS and CDR2 YYNGEE. Trimming pared 3 bases from V and 3 bases from J, leaving 19 bases between. The CDR3 has 17 residues. This CDR3 reads CASSARDAGAYYNEQFF. CDR3 in DNA: TGTGCCAGCAGCGCGCGGGACGCCGGTGCCTACTACAATGAGCAGTTCTTC.

The rearrangement uses TRBV2 and TRBJ1-3; possible D gene TRBD1, 5 bases. The length of the CDR3 is 15 residues. V was pared by 6 bases and J by 2 bases, with 14 bases between. CDR1 and CDR2 from the germline V gene are SNHLY and FYNNEI. The CDR3 DNA follows: TGTGCCAGCAGAGCAGGGTCCCAGGCTGGAAACACCATATATTTT. Protein: CASRAGSQAGNTIYF.

This sequence joins TRBV12-5 and TRBJ2-7; D unclear. V was pared by 3 bases and J by 4 bases, with 10 bases between. CDR1 and CDR2 from the germline V gene are LGHNT and FRNRAP. The CDR3 has 13 amino acids. The CDR3 DNA follows: TGTGCTAGTGGTTTATCCCGGTGGTACGAGCAGTACTTC. Its translation: CASGLSRWYEQYF.

The chain links TRBV7-3 to TRBJ1-3; D is uncertain. Germline V gene data show CDR1 as SGHTA and CDR2 as FQGTGA. The CDR3 has 13 residues. Trimming removed 2 bases from V and 4 bases from J, with 6 bases in between. This chain's CDR3 is CASSLGMGNTIYF. CDR3 nucleotides: TGTGCCAGCAGCTTAGGCATGGGAAACACCATATATTTT. Full variable domain (remainder filled in from reference TRBV7-3 and TRBJ1-3): GAGVSQTPSNKVTEKGKYVELRCDPISGHTALYWYRQSLGQGPEFLIYFQGTGAADDSGLPNDRFFAVRPEGSVSTLKIQRTERGDSAVYLCASSLGMGNTIYFGEGSWLTVV.

The CDR3 sequence is CASMDTTYEQYF. The CDR3 DNA is TGTGCCAGCATGGACACCACCTACGAGCAGTACTTC. The chain employs TRBV6-5 and TRBJ2-7; a weak D match, TRBD1 (5 bases). This CDR3 has 12 residues. Germline V lookup: CDR1 MNHEY, CDR2 SVGAGI. The V end was cut by 7 bases, the J end by 2 bases, with 9 bases between.

The V call is TRBV11-3, the J call TRBJ2-7, with D possibly matching TRBD2 (5 bases). The CDR3 sequence is 13 residues long. V shed 5 bases and J shed 1 base, with 9 bases lying between them. Germline lookup yields CDR1 SGHNT and CDR2 YENEEA. CDR3 bases: TGTGCCAGCAGCCCAAGCGGATCCTACGAGCAGTACTTC. It specifies CASSPSGSYEQYF.

This chain joins TRBV7-2 and TRBJ2-6; D not certain. Germline V gene lookup returns CDR1 SGHTA and CDR2 FQGNSA. V was shortened by 8 bases and J by 2 bases, with 22 bases between the two germline ends. The CDR3 contains 18 residues. Here the CDR3 DNA reads TGTGCCAGCTCGTCGGGTCGGAGTAAAAGCCCTGGGGCCAACGTCCTGACTTTC. Amino acid sequence: CASSSGRSKSPGANVLTF. Complete variable domain (other parts from reference TRBV7-2 and TRBJ2-6): GAGVSQSPSNKVTEKGKDVELRCDPISGHTALYWYRQSLGQGLEFLIYFQGNSAPDKSGLPSDRFSAERTGGSVSTLTIQRTQQEDSAVYLCASSSGRSKSPGANVLTFGAGSRLTVL.

The CDR3 here is CASTQGTVETQYF. DNA of the CDR3: TGTGCCAGCACACAGGGCACCGTGGAGACCCAGTACTTC. V gene TRBV6-5 combines with J gene TRBJ2-5, with D perhaps matching TRBD1 (6 bases). Per germline, CDR1 MNHEY and CDR2 SVGAGI. V lost 7 bases, J lost 5 bases, and 14 bases lay in between. The length of the CDR3 is 13 residues.

The chain is built from TRBV20-1 and TRBJ1-2; D ambiguous. Germline CDR1 DFQATT, CDR2 SNEGSKA (reference sequence). V lost 5 bases to trimming and J lost 6 bases, with 7 bases between them. The CDR3 sequence is 10 residues long. The CDR3 sequence: CSALDNGYTF. Written as DNA, the CDR3 is TGCAGTGCTCTAGATAATGGCTACACCTTC.

The CDR3 nucleotides are TGTGCCAGCCTTCAGGGGTATAGCAATCAGCCCCAGCATTTT. The encoded protein is CASLQGYSNQPQHF. The rearrangement links TRBV19 to TRBJ1-5; a weak D match, TRBD1 (6 bases). The CDR3 runs to 14 residues. Trimming took off 9 bases at V and 0 bases at J, with 12 bases between the two ends. Germline CDR1 reads LNHDA; CDR2 reads SQIVND (reference sequence).

V and J are TRBV7-2 and TRBJ2-3; possibly TRBD1 for D (6 bases). Per the germline V gene, CDR1 is SGHTA and CDR2 is FQGNSA. This CDR3 has 13 residues. V gave up 9 bases and J gave up 0 bases, with 10 bases separating them. Here the CDR3 reads CARGTKSTDTQYF. CDR3 coding DNA: TGTGCCAGAGGGACAAAGAGCACAGATACGCAGTATTTT.

V and J are TRBV5-1 and TRBJ2-4, with TRBD2 identical over 8 bases. CDR1 is SGHRS, CDR2 YFSETQ, per germline. V was pared by 4 bases and J by 8 bases, with 8 bases of the junction left unmatched. This CDR3 is 14 amino acids long. CDR3 region: CASSLGGVEDIQYF. Written as DNA, the CDR3 is TGCGCCAGCAGCCTCGGGGGGGTTGAGGACATTCAGTACTTC. Complete variable domain (other parts from reference TRBV5-1 and TRBJ2-4): KAGVTQTPRYLIKTRGQQVTLSCSPISGHRSVSWYQQTPGQGLQFLFEYFSETQRNKGNFPGRFSGRQFSNSRSEMNVSTLELGDSALYLCASSLGGVEDIQYFGAGTRLSVL.

The chain employs TRBV6-5 and TRBJ2-1, with 12 bases identical to TRBD1. Germline V lookup: CDR1 MNHEY, CDR2 SVGAGI. V was clipped by 0 bases and J by 10 bases; unmatched bases: 4. The CDR3 is 15 amino acids. CDR3: CASSYSGTGGWEQFF. CDR3 DNA sequence: TGTGCCAGCAGTTACTCAGGGACAGGGGGCTGGGAGCAGTTCTTC.

The chain has TRBV18 and TRBJ1-1, with D perhaps TRBD1 (6 bases). Between the trimmed V and J ends, which lost 4 bases and 0 bases, there was a span of 12 bases. This CDR3 is 15 amino acids long. CDR1 is KGHSH, CDR2 LQKENI, per germline. The CDR3 region is CASSLTGNVNTEAFF. CDR3 in DNA: TGTGCCAGCTCACTAACAGGGAATGTGAACACTGAAGCTTTCTTT. Full variable domain (rest looked up from reference TRBV18 and TRBJ1-1): NAGVMQNPRHLVRRRGQEARLRCSPMKGHSHVYWYRQLPEEGLKFMVYLQKENIIDESGMPKERFSAEFPKEGPSILRIQQVVRGDSAAYFCASSLTGNVNTEAFFGQGTRLTVV.

V is TRBV2 and J is TRBJ1-6, with D maybe TRBD1 (6 bases). The germline CDR1 and CDR2 sequences are SNHLY and FYNNEI. V was clipped by 7 bases and J by 7 bases, with 14 bases between them. This CDR3 is built from 14 residues. The DNA of the CDR3 is TGTGCCAGCATTATGGGGGCCGTCAATTCACCCCTCCACTTT. Protein product: CASIMGAVNSPLHF.

The V gene is TRBV18, the J gene TRBJ2-2; D is unresolved. The germline gives CDR1 KGHSH, CDR2 LQKENI. The CDR3 sequence is 18 residues long. V was trimmed by 3 bases and J by 0 bases, leaving 17 bases between them. CDR3 loop: CASSPIISSLANTGELFF. The CDR3 coding sequence is TGTGCCAGCTCACCCATAATAAGTAGCCTCGCGAACACCGGGGAGCTGTTTTTT.

This chain uses TRBV6-2 or TRBV6-3 with TRBJ2-2; D possibly corresponds to TRBD1 (7 bases). The germline V gene encodes CDR1 MNHEY and CDR2 SVGEGT. V was pared by 5 bases and J by 1 base, with 14 bases between. The CDR3 has 16 amino acids. The CDR3 DNA reads TGTGCCAGCAGTCAGGGGGGTCGGCAGAACACCGGGGAGCTGTTTTTT. Its translation: CASSQGGRQNTGELFF.

The genes are TRBV28 and TRBJ2-2; 9 bases are a match to TRBD1. The V segment lost 8 bases and the J segment 4 bases; nucleotides outside the gene matches: 14. The germline V gene encodes CDR1 MDHEN and CDR2 SYDVKM. The length of the CDR3 is 17 residues. CDR3 amino acids: CASESVTGTGSTGELFF. The CDR3 DNA follows: TGTGCCAGCGAGTCCGTTACAGGGACAGGGAGCACCGGGGAGCTGTTTTTT.

The V gene is TRBV28, the J gene TRBJ2-5, with D maybe TRBD1 (6 bases). The CDR3 loop spans 14 amino acids. V shed 1 base and J shed 2 bases, with 8 bases lying between them. Per the germline V gene, CDR1 is MDHEN and CDR2 is SYDVKM. In DNA form, the CDR3 reads TGTGCCAGCAGTTTATCCGGGACACAAGAGACCCAGTACTTC. It is translated as CASSLSGTQETQYF.

This chain connects TRBV7-2 to TRBJ1-5, with 7 bases aligning to TRBD1. This CDR3 is 17 amino acids long. Germline V gives CDR1 SGHTA, CDR2 FQGNSA. Trimming at V came to 2 bases and at J to 1 base, leaving 8 bases not matched to a gene. CDR3 residues: CASSLIGGGWSNQPQHF. In DNA, the CDR3 is TGTGCCAGCAGCTTAATAGGGGGCGGTTGGAGCAATCAGCCCCAGCATTTT.

The V gene is TRBV7-6, the J gene TRBJ1-5; no reliable D call. The CDR3 is made up of 13 amino acids. V lost 2 bases, J lost 1 base, and 3 bases lay in between. Germline values: CDR1 SGHVS, CDR2 FNYEAQ. For the CDR3, the DNA is TGTGCCAGCAGCTTAACAAGCAATCAGCCCCAGCATTTT. It specifies CASSLTSNQPQHF.

The chain is built from TRBV5-6 and TRBJ2-6; 8 bases are a match to TRBD2. Trimming cost V 4 bases and J 0 bases; bases outside gene matches: 9. CDR1 is SGHDT, CDR2 YYEEEE, per germline. This CDR3 region has 18 residues. For the CDR3, the DNA is TGTGCCAGCAGCCACCGTCGCGGGGGGAGCTCTGGGGCCAACGTCCTGACTTTC. It yields the protein CASSHRRGGSSGANVLTF.

V is TRBV6-5 and J is TRBJ1-5, with TRBD1 matching over 7 bases. The length of the CDR3 is 14 residues. The germline gives CDR1 MNHEY, CDR2 SVGAGI. V gave up 2 bases and J gave up 7 bases; unmatched junction bases: 5. CDR3 amino acids: CASSYAAGGQPQHF. DNA for the CDR3: TGTGCCAGCAGTTACGCGGCAGGGGGACAGCCCCAGCATTTT.

The rearrangement uses TRBV7-7 and TRBJ2-6, with D uncertain. V was pared by 5 bases and J by 2 bases, with 4 bases between. CDR3 size: 13 residues. Germline V lookup: CDR1 SSHAT, CDR2 FNYEAQ (reference sequence). CDR3 loop: CASSPAGANVLTF. In DNA form, the CDR3 reads TGTGCCAGCAGCCCCGCTGGGGCCAACGTCCTGACTTTC.

V is TRBV28 and J is TRBJ1-5, with 10 bases lining up with TRBD1. The V segment lost 5 bases and the J segment 10 bases; nucleotides outside the gene matches: 14. CDR3 length: 16 residues. Germline V gene sequence: CDR1 MDHEN, CDR2 SYDVKM. CDR3 region: CASSPGGTGVEGPQHF. The DNA of the CDR3 is TGTGCCAGCAGTCCCGGAGGGACAGGGGTGGAGGGACCCCAGCATTTT.